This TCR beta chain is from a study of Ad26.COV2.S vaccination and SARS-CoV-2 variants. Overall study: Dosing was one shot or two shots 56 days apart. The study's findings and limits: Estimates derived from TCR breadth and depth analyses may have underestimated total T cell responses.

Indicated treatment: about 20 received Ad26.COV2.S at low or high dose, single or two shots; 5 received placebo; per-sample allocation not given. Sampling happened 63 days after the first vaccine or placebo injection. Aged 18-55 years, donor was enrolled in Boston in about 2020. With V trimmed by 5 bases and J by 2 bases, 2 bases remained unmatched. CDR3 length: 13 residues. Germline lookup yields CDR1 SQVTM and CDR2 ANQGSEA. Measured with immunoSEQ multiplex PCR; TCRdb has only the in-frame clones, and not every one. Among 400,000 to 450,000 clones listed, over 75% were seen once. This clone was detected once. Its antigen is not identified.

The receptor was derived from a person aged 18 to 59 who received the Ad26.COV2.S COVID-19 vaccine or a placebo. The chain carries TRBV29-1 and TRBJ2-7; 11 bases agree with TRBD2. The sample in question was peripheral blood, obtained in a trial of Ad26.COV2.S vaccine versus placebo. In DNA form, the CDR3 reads TGCAGCGTTTTTAGCGGGAGGGCCTACGAGCAGTACTTC. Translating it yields CSVFSGRAYEQYF.